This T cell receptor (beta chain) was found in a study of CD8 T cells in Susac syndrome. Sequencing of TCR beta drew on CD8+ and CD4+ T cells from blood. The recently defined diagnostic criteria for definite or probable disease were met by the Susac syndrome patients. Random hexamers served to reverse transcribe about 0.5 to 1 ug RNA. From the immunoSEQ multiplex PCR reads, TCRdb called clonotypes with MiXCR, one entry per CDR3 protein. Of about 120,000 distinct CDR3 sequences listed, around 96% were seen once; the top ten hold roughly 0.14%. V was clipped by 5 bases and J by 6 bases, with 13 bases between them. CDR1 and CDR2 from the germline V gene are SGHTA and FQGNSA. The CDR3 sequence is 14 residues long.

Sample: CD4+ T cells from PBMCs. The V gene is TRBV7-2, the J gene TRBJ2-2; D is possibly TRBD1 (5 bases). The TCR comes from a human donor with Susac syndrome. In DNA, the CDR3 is TGTGCCAGCAGCAAAGACAGTCCCCCCGGGGAGCTGTTTTTT. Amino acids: CASSKDSPPGELFF.